This T cell receptor (beta chain) was sequenced for a study of T cell clones after liver transplantation. Study-wide background: As an antigen-independent comparator, third-party-reactive TCRbeta sequences came from pre-transplant mixed lymphocyte reactions. HCV positivity affected three of eight recipients; the rest lacked autoimmune or viral indications. Study-level results: Donor-reactive sequences fell more than third party-reactive ones, suggesting partial deletion. These preliminary findings come from unstandardized post-transplant sampling times.

In regard to this clone: Its specificity is unknown.

Measured with immunoSEQ multiplex PCR; TCRdb has only the in-frame clones, and not every one. The sample has about 15,000 clones; approximately 82% are singletons. V was clipped by 1 base and J by 2 bases, with 8 bases between them. This CDR3 comprises 14 residues. Germline V gene sequence: CDR1 SEHNR, CDR2 FQNEAQ (reference sequence). The sequence was obtained from a human patient who received a liver transplant. These T cells may partly come from the graft donor. The sample here was CD8+ T cells from blood, taken roughly 50 months after liver transplant. V is TRBV7-9 and J is TRBJ2-5; TRBD1 is a possible D gene (5 bases). CDR3 residues: CASSLVTGQETQYF. The CDR3 DNA follows: TGTGCCAGCAGCTTAGTAACAGGACAAGAGACCCAGTACTTC.